The 9 T cell receptor beta chains below were found in one sample sequenced in a study of beta chain features in type 1 diabetes. Study outcomes and limitations: All four CD4+ subsets from Type 1 diabetes patients carried moderately but significantly shorter TCRB CDR3s.

Every bit of the isolated RNA underwent reverse transcription, so sequencing read expressed TCRB transcripts. Clones were sequenced by immunoSEQ multiplex PCR, and TCRdb holds only the in-frame ones, with some missing. The sample holds some 350,000 clones, roughly 12% seen once. Their cognate antigens are unknown. The sample taken for sequencing was naive CD4+ T cells from blood. The receptors come from a woman between 18 and 29 years old with type 1 diabetes.

The sample holds a few counts of this clone. The rearrangement links TRBV7-2 to TRBJ2-1; 10 bases map to TRBD2. The CDR3 totals 16 residues. V shed 3 bases and J 4 bases; nucleotides not matched to a gene: 6. The V gene's germline CDR1 is SGHTA and CDR2 FQGNSA. The CDR3 DNA reads as TGTGCCAGCAGCTTGGACGGACTAGCGGATTACAATGAGCAGTTCTTC. Translated: CASSLDGLADYNEQFF.

This clone appeared many times. This sequence joins TRBV28 and TRBJ2-7; TRBD2 aligns across 8 bases. Germline V gene lookup returns CDR1 MDHEN and CDR2 SYDVKM. The V and J ends lost 5 bases and 3 bases, in that order; junction bases with no gene match: 3. CDR3 length: 13 amino acids. The CDR3 nucleotides are TGTGCCAGCAGTCCGGGACTAGTCTACGAGCAGTACGTC. Its protein product is CASSPGLVYEQYV.

J is TRBJ1-1 and V is TRBV5-1, with TRBD1 matching 11 bases. J gave up 1 base and V 2 bases, and 4 bases lay outside the gene matches. The CDR3 length is 16 residues. Germline loops: CDR1 SGHRS, CDR2 YFSETQ. CDR3 sequence reads: CASSFGQGARNTEAFF. CDR3 DNA sequence: TGCGCCAGCAGCTTCGGACAGGGGGCGAGGAACACTGAAGCTTTCTTT.

This clone came up a few times. The chain links TRBV25-1 to TRBJ2-5, with TRBD2 matching 9 bases. The CDR3 is 16 amino acids. Germline-derived CDR1 and CDR2 are MGHDK and SYGVNS. Trimming took 4 bases from V and 6 from J; bases not matched to a gene: 12. The CDR3 reads CASSVGLKREEKTQYF. The CDR3 DNA reads as TGTGCCAGCAGTGTGGGGTTAAAGCGGGAGGAAAAGACCCAGTACTTC.

Of note for this clone: This sample includes further DNA sequences coding for the same CDR3. The V and J genes are TRBV5-1 and TRBJ2-3, with D unresolved. V lost 4 bases to trimming and J lost 0 bases, with 9 bases between them. Germline-derived CDR1 and CDR2 are SGHRS and YFSETQ. This CDR3 contains 14 residues. This CDR3 reads CASSLELSTDTQYF. The CDR3 DNA follows: TGCGCCAGCAGCCTAGAACTGAGCACAGATACGCAGTATTTT.

The genes are TRBV7-9 and TRBJ1-2, with D perhaps matching TRBD1 (5 bases). The CDR3 contains 15 residues. Trimming cost V 8 bases and J 7 bases, with 23 bases left between them. Germline V gives CDR1 SEHNR, CDR2 FQNEAQ (reference sequence). This CDR3 reads CASPHPRQGGVGYTF. CDR3 coding DNA: TGTGCCAGCCCCCACCCCCGGCAGGGTGGGGTTGGCTACACCTTC.

This chain joins TRBV23-1 and TRBJ1-5; 7 bases are a match to TRBD1. TRBV23-1 is known as an ORF, though its function is uncertain. V shed 10 bases, J shed 0 bases, and the junction held 3 bases outside the gene matches. The CDR3 loop spans 13 amino acids. DNA for the CDR3: TGCGCCACCTCAGGGGGTAGCAATCAGCCCCAGCATTTT. Translated: CATSGGSNQPQHF.

This clone was picked up a small number of times. The chain has TRBV25-1 and TRBJ2-2; a possible D gene is TRBD1 (6 bases). CDR3 size: 14 residues. Trimming stripped 6 bases from V and 0 bases from J, with 8 bases between. Germline V lookup: CDR1 MGHDK, CDR2 SYGVNS. CDR3 bases: TGTGCCAGCAGGGACAGCCCGAACACCGGGGAGCTGTTTTTT. Protein: CASRDSPNTGELFF. Full variable domain (missing parts from reference TRBV25-1 and TRBJ2-2): EADIYQTPRYLVIGTGKKITLECSQTMGHDKMYWYQQDPGMELHLIHYSYGVNSTEKGDLSSESTVSRIRTEHFPLTLESARPSHTSQYLCASRDSPNTGELFFGEGSRLTVL.

The sample holds a few counts of this clone. The chain combines TRBV30 with TRBJ1-1; D call uncertain. The CDR3 covers 10 residues. CDR1 is GTSNPN and CDR2 is SVGIG in the germline V gene (reference sequence). V gave up 6 bases and J gave up 5 bases, with 7 bases separating them. CDR3 in amino acids: CACPRTEAFF. The CDR3 coding sequence is TGTGCCTGCCCCCGGACTGAAGCTTTCTTT.